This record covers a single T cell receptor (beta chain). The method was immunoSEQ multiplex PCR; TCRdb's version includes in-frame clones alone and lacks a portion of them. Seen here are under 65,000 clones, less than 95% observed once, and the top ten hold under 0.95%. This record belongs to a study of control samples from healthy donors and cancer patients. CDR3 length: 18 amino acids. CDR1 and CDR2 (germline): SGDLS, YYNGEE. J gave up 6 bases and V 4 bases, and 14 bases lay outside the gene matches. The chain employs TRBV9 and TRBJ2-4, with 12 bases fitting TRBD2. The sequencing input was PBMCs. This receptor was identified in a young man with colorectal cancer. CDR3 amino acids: CASSSGLAGPEGGNIQYF. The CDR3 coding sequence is TGTGCCAGCAGCTCGGGACTAGCGGGCCCCGAGGGGGGAAACATTCAGTACTTC.